The next 21 T cell receptor beta chains were all read from a single sample in a study of graft-versus-host responses after intestinal transplantation. Here immunoSEQ multiplex PCR was the method, and the copy in TCRdb shows in-frame clones only, minus some. The sample carries over 80,000 clones, around 92% recorded once. Their specific antigens are unknown. Sequencing used unstimulated CD4+ T cells sorted from spleen or lymph node cells, obtained before transplant. All receptors derive from a human donor who was the organ donor for an intestinal transplant.

This clone was recorded once. The chain recombines TRBV18 with TRBJ2-1, with D possibly matching TRBD2 (6 bases). Trimming removed 2 bases from V and 9 bases from J, with 17 bases in between. CDR1 is KGHSH, CDR2 LQKENI, per germline. This CDR3 is 15 amino acids long. Here the CDR3 reads CASSPEGSWRVEQFF. The CDR3 DNA reads TGTGCCAGCTCACCAGAGGGGAGCTGGAGGGTTGAGCAGTTCTTC.

The chain joins TRBV9 to TRBJ1-2; TRBD1 agrees at 10 bases. CDR3 length: 13 amino acids. V was clipped by 4 bases and J by 7 bases; unmatched bases: 4. Germline V gene lookup returns CDR1 SGDLS and CDR2 YYNGEE. CDR3 DNA: TGTGCCAGCAGCAGACAGGGGGCTTTTGGCTACACCTTC. Its translation: CASSRQGAFGYTF. The entire variable domain, with the rest obtained from reference TRBV9 and TRBJ1-2, is as follows: DSGVTQTPKHLITATGQRVTLRCSPRSGDLSVYWYQQSLDQGLQFLIQYYNGEERAKGNILERFSAQQFPDLHSELNLSSLELGDSALYFCASSRQGAFGYTFGSGTRLTVV.

J is TRBJ1-4 and V is TRBV5-4; 8 bases line up with TRBD1. Per the germline V gene, CDR1 is SGHNT and CDR2 is YYREEE (reference sequence). V was clipped by 3 bases and J by 4 bases; unmatched bases: 5. The CDR3 has 15 residues. The CDR3 sequence: CASSSRTGLNEKLFF. CDR3 DNA: TGTGCCAGCAGCTCGCGGACAGGGCTTAATGAAAAACTGTTTTTT.

The chain uses TRBV4-1 and TRBJ1-1; a weak D match, TRBD1 (6 bases). V shed 3 bases and J shed 7 bases, with 12 bases lying between them. Germline lookup yields CDR1 MGHRA and CDR2 YSYEKL. This CDR3 has 13 residues. CDR3 loop: CASSHPQGYEAFF. The DNA of the CDR3 is TGCGCCAGCAGCCATCCCCAGGGGTATGAAGCTTTCTTT.

The V and J genes are TRBV9 and TRBJ2-3; TRBD2 matches at 9 bases. J was trimmed by 0 bases and V by 6 bases; bases with no gene match: 5. Germline V gene sequence: CDR1 SGDLS, CDR2 YYNGEE. CDR3 length equals 15 residues. CDR3 region: CASTHLAGSTDTQYF. The CDR3 DNA sequence: TGTGCCAGCACCCACCTAGCGGGAAGCACAGATACGCAGTATTTT.

V gene TRBV18 combines with J gene TRBJ1-2, with D maybe TRBD1 (6 bases). The CDR3 covers 16 residues. Germline CDR1 is KGHSH and CDR2 is LQKENI. The V end lost 5 bases, the J end lost 4 bases, and 20 bases lay between the germline ends. The chain's CDR3 is CASSIFGQKTPYGYTF. CDR3 DNA: TGTGCCAGCTCAATTTTCGGACAGAAAACGCCCTATGGCTACACCTTC.

The chain combines TRBV30 with TRBJ1-6, with no clear D. Germline assignment: CDR1 GTSNPN and CDR2 SVGIG (reference sequence). The V end was cut by 0 bases, the J end by 6 bases, with 12 bases between. The CDR3 is 15 amino acids. CDR3 bases: TGTGCCTGGAGTGTACTGGGCGGGTCTAATTCACCCCTCCACTTT. Encoded protein: CAWSVLGGSNSPLHF. The full variable domain, in which reference TRBV30 and TRBJ1-6 provide the parts outside the CDR3, is SQTIHQWPATLVQPVGSPLSLECTVEGTSNPNLYWYRQAAGRGLQLLFYSVGIGQISSEVPQNLSASRPQDRQFILSSKKLLLSDSGFYLCAWSVLGGSNSPLHFGNGTRLTVT.

The chain carries TRBV4-1 and TRBJ2-3; TRBD2 aligns across 7 bases. CDR3 length: 15 residues. Per germline, CDR1 MGHRA and CDR2 YSYEKL. Germline trimming cut 0 bases from V and 10 bases from J; bases unmatched to any gene: 10. The CDR3, as DNA: TGCGCCAGCAGCCAAGATCTTTGGGGAGCGGGGTCGCAGTATTTT. Its translation is CASSQDLWGAGSQYF.

The chain has TRBV4-2 and TRBJ2-2; 11 positions match TRBD2. Germline V CDR1 and CDR2: LGHNA, YNFKEQ. J lost 7 bases, V lost 0 bases, and 10 bases had no gene match. The CDR3 sequence is 18 residues long. CDR3 loop: CASSQDLVAGGRLGELFF. CDR3 coding DNA: TGTGCCAGCAGCCAAGATCTGGTAGCGGGGGGGCGTCTCGGGGAGCTGTTTTTT.

This rearrangement joins TRBV25-1 to TRBJ2-1, with D uncertain. The CDR3 extends over 13 amino acids. The germline CDR1 and CDR2 sequences are MGHDK and SYGVNS. V lost 0 bases and J lost 7, with 7 bases in between. The chain's CDR3 is CASSEYGANEQFF. CDR3 DNA: TGTGCCAGCAGTGAATATGGAGCAAATGAGCAGTTCTTC.

The chain links TRBV7-2 to TRBJ2-7, with 13 bases matching TRBD2. There are 16 residues in the CDR3. Germline V gene lookup returns CDR1 SGHTA and CDR2 FQGNSA. J gave up 9 bases and V 6 bases, and 14 bases lay outside the gene matches. CDR3 in amino acids: CASSLDPGTSGVGQYF. CDR3 bases: TGTGCCAGCAGTCTAGACCCGGGGACTAGCGGGGTTGGGCAGTACTTC.

The rearrangement uses TRBV2 and TRBJ1-5; unclear D gene. The CDR3 is 15 amino acids. Trimming shortened V by 6 bases and J by 0 bases, and 12 bases separated the two germline ends. CDR1 and CDR2 from the germline V gene are SNHLY and FYNNEI. The CDR3 DNA reads as TGTGCCAGCAGAGCCGGAACTACTAGCAATCAGCCCCAGCATTTT. Translated: CASRAGTTSNQPQHF.

V and J are TRBV19 and TRBJ2-2; maybe TRBD1 (5 bases). Between the trimmed V and J ends, which lost 3 bases and 6 bases, there was a span of 11 bases. The CDR3 is 14 residues long. Per the germline V gene, CDR1 is LNHDA and CDR2 is SQIVND (reference sequence). This CDR3 reads CASSITGDPGELFF. The CDR3 DNA reads TGTGCCAGTAGTATCACAGGCGACCCCGGGGAGCTGTTTTTT. Using reference TRBV19 and TRBJ2-2 for the parts outside the CDR3, the full variable domain is DGGITQSPKYLFRKEGQNVTLSCEQNLNHDAMYWYRQDPGQGLRLIYYSQIVNDFQKGDIAEGYSVSREKKESFPLTVTSAQKNPTAFYLCASSITGDPGELFFGEGSRLTVL.

The chain combines TRBV7-3 with TRBJ2-2, with 10 bases that match TRBD1. The CDR3 spans 17 residues. Unmatched junction bases numbered 15, after V lost 4 bases and J lost 10 bases. CDR1 SGHTA and CDR2 FQGTGA come from the germline V gene. The CDR3 loop is CASSSTLQGQGPLELFF. In DNA, the CDR3 is TGTGCCAGCAGCTCGACCCTGCAGGGACAGGGGCCTTTGGAGCTGTTTTTT.

The chain recombines TRBV4-1 with TRBJ2-3; 8 bases map to TRBD2. The V gene's germline CDR1 is MGHRA and CDR2 YSYEKL. The junction had 15 bases not matched to a gene; V was cut back by 3 bases and J by 4 bases. The CDR3 totals 18 residues. The CDR3 loop reads CASSQAYLSAGDADTQYF. The CDR3 DNA reads as TGCGCCAGCAGCCAGGCATACCTTTCAGCGGGGGACGCAGATACGCAGTATTTT.

The chain couples TRBV29-1 to TRBJ2-7, with TRBD2 matching 12 bases. Germline-derived CDR1 and CDR2 are SQVTM and ANQGSEA. The CDR3 runs 13 residues. The V gene end was trimmed by 4 bases and the J gene end by 7 bases; junction bases not matched to a gene: 5. The CDR3 region has the DNA TGCAGCGTTGCTAGCGGGGGGGCAGGGGAGCAGTACTTC. Protein: CSVASGGAGEQYF.

The chain carries TRBV19 and TRBJ1-5; 9 positions match TRBD1. The CDR3 has 16 residues. V gave up 3 bases and J gave up 7 bases; unmatched junction bases: 10. CDR1 is LNHDA and CDR2 is SQIVND in the germline V gene (reference sequence). The CDR3: CASSILLGQGKQPQHF. In DNA form, the CDR3 reads TGTGCCAGTAGTATTCTTCTGGGACAGGGAAAACAGCCCCAGCATTTT.

V usage is TRBV7-9 and J usage is TRBJ2-3, with D possibly being TRBD1 (6 bases). The CDR3 loop spans 12 amino acids. Trimming removed 6 bases from V and 5 bases from J, with 9 bases in between. The germline gives CDR1 SEHNR, CDR2 FQNEAQ (reference sequence). The CDR3 bases are TGTGCCAGCAGAGGGGGTGTAGATACGCAGTATTTT. It yields the protein CASRGGVDTQYF. The full variable domain, its missing parts supplied by reference TRBV7-9 and TRBJ2-3, is DTGVSQNPRHKITKRGQNVTFRCDPISEHNRLYWYRQTLGQGPEFLTYFQNEAQLEKSRLLSDRFSAERPKGSFSTLEIQRTEQGDSAMYLCASRGGVDTQYFGPGTRLTVL.

The chain joins TRBV7-2 to TRBJ2-7, with 11 bases matching TRBD1. Germline CDR1 and CDR2: SGHTA and FQGNSA. The CDR3 consists of 15 residues. Trimming removed 8 bases from V and 4 bases from J; junction bases left unmatched: 10. This chain's CDR3 is CASQRDRGDGYEQYF. As DNA, the CDR3 is TGTGCCAGCCAAAGGGACAGGGGGGATGGGTACGAGCAGTACTTC.

The J gene is TRBJ2-3, the V gene TRBV4-3; D call uncertain. The CDR3 is 15 amino acids. The germline CDR1 and CDR2 sequences are LGHNA and YSLEER. V shed 0 bases and J shed 1 base, with 8 bases lying between them. The CDR3 reads CASSQEGAGTDTQYF. In nucleotides, the CDR3 is TGCGCCAGCAGCCAAGAAGGCGCGGGCACAGATACGCAGTATTTT.

The chain recombines TRBV6-1 with TRBJ1-2; TRBD1 aligns across 10 bases. The CDR3 has 15 residues. Germline-derived CDR1 and CDR2 are MNHNS and SASEGT. V shed 6 bases, J shed 4 bases, and the junction held 8 bases outside the gene matches. CDR3 amino acids: CASRKTGGAGYGYTF. The CDR3 DNA reads as TGTGCCAGCAGAAAGACAGGGGGCGCCGGCTATGGCTACACCTTC.